This T cell receptor beta chain appears in the sequencing data of a study of shared clonotypes between healthy human individuals. Background on the study: A couple of female and a few male donors aged 18 to 49 were enrolled.

For this clone: Its antigen is still unknown.

The V gene's germline CDR1 is SQVTM and CDR2 ANQGSEA. The CDR3 covers 15 residues. Trimming stripped 5 bases from V and 3 bases from J, with 18 bases between. Study-level points and caveats: Depth was large, yet rarefaction showed that sorted-subset sequencing was incomplete. In general, naive subsets displayed greater estimated richness than memory subsets did.

TCRdb's table, derived via immunoSEQ multiplex PCR, lists solely in-frame clones and lacks some. The table includes more than 1.2 million clones, about 98.5% detected once. Sequenced sample: naive CD4+ T cells sorted from blood. Noted subset: CD45RA+ positively selected. The V and J genes are TRBV29-1 and TRBJ2-3; D is perhaps TRBD1 or TRBD2 (6 bases each). The clonotype originates from a man aged 25-45 years in good health. The CDR3: CSVRGHPAGTDTQYF. Here the CDR3 DNA reads TGCAGCGTTCGGGGGCATCCGGCGGGTACAGATACGCAGTATTTT.